Listed below are T cell receptor beta chains from one sample, sequenced in a study of cytomegalovirus exposure and HLA in healthy donors. Data came from immunoSEQ multiplex PCR; TCRdb stores just in-frame clones and leaves some out. The data hold more than 130,000 clones, with about 91% observed a single time. Specimen: PBMCs. All receptors come from a woman under 30 in good health and CMV-seropositive. Each CDR3 is given with its conserved first and last residue. The D gene is left open where the match is weak. Size is stated for part of the rows, as once, few or many counts, or as a class when the clone is expanded.

TRBV13,TRBD2,-,15,TRBJ2-3,TGTGCCAGCAGCTTGACTAGCGGGGGGATCCCAGGGCAGTATTTT,CASSLTSGGIPGQYF
TRBV5-1,-,-,11,TRBJ1-1,TGCGCCAGCAGCTCAAGGGGTGAAGCTTTCTTT,CASSSRGEAFF
TRBV6-4,-,-,16,TRBJ1-6,TGTGCCAGCGAAACGACAGGATCCGACTATAATTCACCCCTCCACTTT,CASETTGSDYNSPLHF
TRBV19,-,-,15,TRBJ2-7,TGTGCCAGTAGTAGCGCGGGATACCTCTCCTACGAGCAGTACTTC,CASSSAGYLSYEQYF
TRBV5-1,-,-,15,TRBJ1-3,TGCGCCAGCAGCCGCCTCGCGAGCTCTGGAAACACCATATATTTT,CASSRLASSGNTIYF
TRBV5-1,TRBD2,-,19,TRBJ2-3,TGCGCCAGCAGCTTAAGCGGAGCGGGGGGGATAACTAGCACAGATACGCAGTATTTT,CASSLSGAGGITSTDTQYF
TRBV15,-,-,12,TRBJ2-7,TGTGCCACCGGGACTGGCTCCTACGAGCAGTACTTC,CATGTGSYEQYF
TRBV10-3,TRBD2,once,15,TRBJ2-7,TGTGCCTCCTCCGGGACTAGCGGCTCTCACGGCGAGCAGTACTTC,CASSGTSGSHGEQYF
TRBV28,-,-,13,TRBJ2-7,TGTGCCAGCGTGGAGGCTTCTACCTACGAGCAGTACTTC,CASVEASTYEQYF
TRBV28,-,-,11,TRBJ1-2,TGTGCCAGTCTACAGGGCTACAGCTACACCTTC,CASLQGYSYTF
TRBV11-2,-,-,13,TRBJ1-2,TGTGCCAGCAGCATGGGGCAGTTCTATGGCTACACCTTC,CASSMGQFYGYTF
TRBV5-1,TRBD2,-,16,TRBJ2-3,TGCGCCAGCAGCTCGTGGGGTAGCGGGGGCACAGATACGCAGTATTTT,CASSSWGSGGTDTQYF
TRBV2,TRBD2,-,15,TRBJ2-5,TGTGCCAGCAGTGGCCCGGTAGCGGGGATCGAGACCCAGTACTTC,CASSGPVAGIETQYF
TRBV7-2,TRBD2,-,17,TRBJ2-1,TGTGCCAGCAGCCAAGAGGCTAGCGGGAGCTCCTACAATGAGCAGTTCTTC,CASSQEASGSSYNEQFF
TRBV2,TRBD2,-,15,TRBJ2-7,TGTGCCAGCAGTGGGGGACTAGCGGGGGTCTACGAGCAGTACTTC,CASSGGLAGVYEQYF
TRBV29-1,TRBD1,once,14,TRBJ2-1,TGCAGCGTTGCGGGCCGGGACAGTTACAATGAGCAGTTCTTC,CSVAGRDSYNEQFF
TRBV13,-,-,18,TRBJ2-4,TGTGCCAGCAGCTTAGGCCTACAGGTGTTTGGATCCAAAAACATTCAGTACTTC,CASSLGLQVFGSKNIQYF
TRBV28,-,-,16,TRBJ1-5,TGTGCCAGCAGTTTCCAGACAGCTTATAGCAATCAGCCCCAGCATTTT,CASSFQTAYSNQPQHF
TRBV4-1,-,-,15,TRBJ1-2,TGCGCCAGCAGCCAAGATCGGGGGGGGAACTATGGCTACACCTTC,CASSQDRGGNYGYTF
TRBV4-1,TRBD1,-,14,TRBJ1-4,TGCGCCAGCAGCGCCCGACAGGGGAACGAAAAACTGTTTTTT,CASSARQGNEKLFF
TRBV9,-,-,18,TRBJ2-1,TGTGCCAGCAGCGTAGCCGTTCTCTTGGACAGCTCTTCCAATGAGCAGTTCTTC,CASSVAVLLDSSSNEQFF
TRBV5-1,-,-,14,TRBJ2-1,TGCGCCAGCAGCCGGACACCTACCTACAATGAGCAGTTCTTC,CASSRTPTYNEQFF
TRBV4-3,-,-,15,TRBJ2-1,TGCGCCAGCAGCCAAGAGCCCCACAGGAACAATGAGCAGTTCTTC,CASSQEPHRNNEQFF
TRBV5-4,-,-,15,TRBJ1-3,TGTGCCAGCAGCTCCGGGACTTCCTCTGGAAACACCATATATTTT,CASSSGTSSGNTIYF
TRBV2,TRBD1,-,14,TRBJ1-3,TGTGCCAACCGGGACAGGTCTTCCGGAAACACCATATATTTT,CANRDRSSGNTIYF
TRBV9,-,-,15,TRBJ1-4,TGTGCCAGCAGCGCTTCAGGGATTGAGGCTGAAAAACTGTTTTTT,CASSASGIEAEKLFF
TRBV7-9,-,once,11,TRBJ2-2,TGTGCCAGCAGCCCGGGTAATCAAGGGGTCTTT,CASSPGNQGVF
TRBV6-6,TRBD1,-,16,TRBJ1-1,TGTGCCAGCACCGAATCGACAGGGGGCGCAAACACTGAAGCTTTCTTT,CASTESTGGANTEAFF
TRBV6-1,TRBD2,-,16,TRBJ2-3,TGTGCCAGCAGTGAGTCCGGGACTAGGAGTACAGATACGCAGTATTTT,CASSESGTRSTDTQYF
TRBV7-8,TRBD1,-,15,TRBJ1-6,TGTGCCAGCAGCTTTACAGGGGGCGCGGATTCACCCCTCCACTTT,CASSFTGGADSPLHF
TRBV5-6,TRBD2,few,15,TRBJ2-1,TGTGCCAGCAGCTTGGTAATAGCGGGAGGGTTTGAGCAGTTCTTC,CASSLVIAGGFEQFF
TRBV5-1,TRBD1,-,15,TRBJ1-5,TGCGCCAGCAGCCTCGGACAGGGCCGCAATCAGCCCCAGCATTTT,CASSLGQGRNQPQHF